These T cell receptor beta chains were read from a single sample in a study of cytomegalovirus exposure and HLA in healthy donors. TCRdb's copy holds only in-frame clones and misses some; the assay was immunoSEQ multiplex PCR. This table has about 37,000 clones, around 74% appearing once. The sample consisted of PBMCs. The receptors were sampled from a young man in good health and CMV-seronegative. CDR3s include the opening cysteine and the closing phenylalanine or tryptophan. The D gene is left open where the match is weak. Clone size is shown for a subset of rows, as once, few, many or a class of expanded clone.

j_call	clone_size	v_call	d_call	cdr3_nt	cdr3_aa
TRBJ1-1	few	TRBV19	NA	TGTGCCAGTAGTGGGGGGGAGAGTGGGAGCACTGAAGCTTTCTTT	CASSGGESGSTEAFF
TRBJ1-2	NA	TRBV10-1	NA	TGCGCCAGCAGCCTGGGAGGGGGCTATGGCTACACCTTC	CASSLGGGYGYTF
TRBJ1-4	few	TRBV7-6	NA	TGTGCCAGCAGCCTAGCCCCGACGGGGGGAAATGAAAAACTGTTTTTT	CASSLAPTGGNEKLFF
TRBJ1-2	NA	TRBV6-5	NA	TGTGCCAGCAGTTACTACGAGCTTCCGACTAACTATGGCTACACCTTC	CASSYYELPTNYGYTF
TRBJ2-1	medium-sized	TRBV19	TRBD2	TGTGCCAGTAGTATCTCGAGCGGGGACTACAATGAGCAGTTCTTC	CASSISSGDYNEQFF
TRBJ1-6	few	TRBV7-3	NA	TGTGCCAGCAGCTTATTTGCAGTTAATTCACCCCTCCACTTT	CASSLFAVNSPLHF
TRBJ1-6	NA	TRBV6-1	NA	TGTGCCAGCAGTGAACCATGGGCCCTCAGGGTTACGGCTAATTCACCCCTCCACTTT	CASSEPWALRVTANSPLHF
TRBJ2-7	NA	TRBV10-2	TRBD2	TGCGCCAGCAGTGAGTTATCCAGCGGGAGGGGTGAGCAGTACTTC	CASSELSSGRGEQYF
TRBJ1-2	NA	TRBV2	NA	TGTGCCAGCAGTGCTGACCACAGTGGTGGCTACACCTTC	CASSADHSGGYTF
TRBJ2-1	once	TRBV5-1	TRBD2	TGCGCCAGCAGCTTGGGAGGTCTGCCTGGGGCGGGAGGGCAGGGTGAGCAGTTCTTC	CASSLGGLPGAGGQGEQFF
TRBJ1-1	once	TRBV5-1	TRBD1	TGCGCCAGCAGCTTGGTGGGGGGGACAGGGGGTGCTGAAGCTTTCTTT	CASSLVGGTGGAEAFF
TRBJ1-5	NA	TRBV7-9	NA	TGTGCCAGCAGCTTAGGGGGGGGATTAAAGCCCCAGCATTTT	CASSLGGGLKPQHF
TRBJ2-7	few	TRBV6-5	TRBD2	TGTGCCAGCAGTTACTTGGCTGGGACTACCTACGAGCAGTACTTC	CASSYLAGTTYEQYF
TRBJ2-2	NA	TRBV5-5	NA	TGTGCCAGCAGCGCCCGGACAGTTGTGGGGGAGCTGTTTTTT	CASSARTVVGELFF
TRBJ2-1	NA	TRBV9	NA	TGTGCCAGCACCCCCCGTGGGGAGTTTTGGGGCAATGAGCAGTTCTTC	CASTPRGEFWGNEQFF
TRBJ1-4	NA	TRBV18	TRBD1	TGTGCCAGCTCACTAACTCAGGGGGCAACTAATGAAAAACTGTTTTTT	CASSLTQGATNEKLFF
TRBJ2-3	NA	TRBV30	TRBD2	TGTGCCTGGAGTGTAACGGGGGGTAGGATGCAGTATTTT	CAWSVTGGRMQYF
TRBJ2-5	NA	TRBV10-1	NA	TGCGCCAGCAGTCGCACTCTTCAAGAGACCCAGTACTTC	CASSRTLQETQYF
TRBJ1-1	NA	TRBV28	TRBD1	TGTGCCAGCAGTTACGACAGGGGCCGAGGAGCTTTCTTT	CASSYDRGRGAFF
TRBJ2-1	few	TRBV11-2	TRBD2	TGTGCCAGCAGCACGCGACTAGCGGGGATCTACAATGAGCAGTTCTTC	CASSTRLAGIYNEQFF
TRBJ1-6	NA	TRBV2	TRBD1	TGTGCCAGCACCGGGGACAGTCAAGTAAACTCCTATAATTCACCCCTCCACTTT	CASTGDSQVNSYNSPLHF
TRBJ2-1	few	TRBV6-6	NA	TGTGCCAGCAGTTATACGAGTTACAATGAGCAGTTCTTC	CASSYTSYNEQFF
TRBJ2-5	NA	TRBV18	TRBD1	TGTGCCAGCTCACCACGACAGGGAGAGACCCAGTACTTC	CASSPRQGETQYF
TRBJ2-2	few	TRBV7-9	NA	TGTGCCAGCAGCCCAGAGGATAGGCTTCCCGGGGAGCTGTTTTTT	CASSPEDRLPGELFF
TRBJ2-3	few	TRBV6-5	TRBD1	TGTGCCAGCAGTTGGACAGGGTTCGCGACAGATACGCAGTATTTT	CASSWTGFATDTQYF
TRBJ2-1	NA	TRBV6-4	TRBD2	TGTGCCAGTGCCTCTAGCGGGAGGAGCGAGCAGTTCTTC	CASASSGRSEQFF
TRBJ1-2	NA	TRBV4-1	NA	TGCGCCAGCAGCCAAGGGGGGGGGTATGGCTACACCTTC	CASSQGGGYGYTF
TRBJ2-2	NA	TRBV5-1	NA	TGCGCCAGCAGCTTGGCCGGCCCAGGGCATGGCACCGGGGAGCTGTTTTTT	CASSLAGPGHGTGELFF
TRBJ2-7	few	TRBV10-3	NA	TGTGCCATCAGTGAGTCGGGGGGTATGCAGTACTTC	CAISESGGMQYF
TRBJ2-1	NA	TRBV7-9	TRBD2	TGTGCCAGCAGCTCCAGCACGGGTTACCTAGCGGGATCCTACAATGAGCAGTTCTTC	CASSSSTGYLAGSYNEQFF
TRBJ1-2	NA	TRBV5-1	NA	TGCGCCAGCAGCTCGACGGGACGGGATGGGCCTCGGGGGGGCTACACCTTC	CASSSTGRDGPRGGYTF
TRBJ2-1	NA	TRBV29-1	TRBD1	TGCAGCGGCCTACAGGGGGCTGGGAATGAGCAGTTCTTC	CSGLQGAGNEQFF
TRBJ1-2	NA	TRBV27	TRBD1	TGTGCCAGCAGTTTTATGGGACAGGGGGCGGCTGGCTACCCCTTC	CASSFMGQGAAGYPF
TRBJ1-2	NA	TRBV5-1	NA	TGCGCCAGCAGCTTTGAACAGGGAGCTAACTATGGCTACACCTTC	CASSFEQGANYGYTF
TRBJ2-7	NA	TRBV11-3	TRBD1	TGTGCCAGCAGCCCCGACAGGGACTCCTACGAGCAGTACTTC	CASSPDRDSYEQYF
TRBJ2-7	NA	TRBV18	TRBD1	TGTGCCAGCTCCGGGCGACAGGGGGCAAGCTACGAGCAGTACTTC	CASSGRQGASYEQYF
TRBJ1-5	NA	TRBV2	TRBD1	TGTGCCAGCAGTTCCTACCGGGACAGGGGGGGGTATAGCAATCAGCCCCAGCATTTT	CASSSYRDRGGYSNQPQHF
TRBJ1-1	NA	TRBV6-5	TRBD1	TGTGCCAGCAGTTACCTGGGACAGGGGGGGGCTGAAGCTTTCTTT	CASSYLGQGGAEAFF
TRBJ2-2	NA	TRBV5-1	TRBD2	TGCGCCAGCAGCCGTGGGACTAGCGGCAACACCGGGGAGCTGTTTTTT	CASSRGTSGNTGELFF
TRBJ2-3	once	TRBV7-3	TRBD2	TGTGCCAGCAGCTTAGCCGGGACTAGCGGGGGCTTCACAGATACGCAGTATTTT	CASSLAGTSGGFTDTQYF